Listed here are 32 T cell receptor beta chains from one sample, sequenced in a study of CD4 T cells in relation to SARS-CoV-2 and coronaviruses. TCRdb's table, derived via immunoSEQ multiplex PCR, lists solely in-frame clones and lacks some. The sample has 20,000 to 25,000 clones; roughly 69% are singletons. The antigens these receptors bind are not known. Unexposed donor CD4+ T cells date from about 2011-2018, before the COVID-19 pandemic. CD4+ T cells were isolated from the cells after roughly 11 days of culture. Material: CD4+ T cells from PBMCs, cultured in vitro. The receptors here all came from a human donor in good health.

J is TRBJ2-1 and V is TRBV19, with a weak D call TRBD2 (5 bases). The germline V gene has CDR1 LNHDA and CDR2 SQIVND (reference sequence). This CDR3 region has 14 residues. V lost 6 bases and J 5 bases, leaving 14 bases between the germline ends. The CDR3 DNA follows: TGTGCCAGTAGAGGTCTAGCTGATCACAATGAGCAGTTCTTC. Translating it yields CASRGLADHNEQFF. Drawing the rest from reference TRBV19 and TRBJ2-1, the complete variable domain is DGGITQSPKYLFRKEGQNVTLSCEQNLNHDAMYWYRQDPGQGLRLIYYSQIVNDFQKGDIAEGYSVSREKKESFPLTVTSAQKNPTAFYLCASRGLADHNEQFFGPGTRLTVL.

The J gene is TRBJ2-3, the V gene TRBV18; D may be TRBD2 (5 bases). V was pared by 5 bases and J by 2 bases, with 11 bases between. The CDR3 has 14 amino acids. The germline V gene encodes CDR1 KGHSH and CDR2 LQKENI. The CDR3 region is CASSFKGVTDTQYF. CDR3 sequence (DNA): TGTGCCAGCTCATTCAAGGGAGTCACAGATACGCAGTATTTT.

The rearrangement uses TRBV27 and TRBJ1-6, with D hard to call. The ends were cut back, 2 bases at V and 8 bases at J, with 7 bases in the middle. The CDR3 is made up of 13 amino acids. CDR1 is MNHEY and CDR2 is SMNVEV in the germline V gene (reference sequence). The CDR3 DNA is TGTGCCAGCAGTTTACATTTCGATTCACCCCTCCACTTT. Residues: CASSLHFDSPLHF.

This clone was detected only a few times. This rearrangement joins TRBV4-2 to TRBJ1-4; maybe TRBD1 (5 bases). Germline V gives CDR1 LGHNA, CDR2 YNFKEQ. The CDR3 extends over 17 amino acids. Between the trimmed V and J ends, which lost 0 bases and 10 bases, there was a span of 21 bases. The CDR3 DNA reads as TGTGCCAGCAGCCAAGAACGAAGACTAGGGGATGAAGGAAAACTGTTTTTT. It codes for CASSQERRLGDEGKLFF.

This clone was counted only a few times. The CDR3 DNA follows: TGTGCCAGCAGCTTAGACCGGGACAGGGTTTCCTACACCTTC. Amino acid sequence: CASSLDRDRVSYTF. The chain uses TRBV11-2 and TRBJ1-2; TRBD1 matches at 9 bases. This CDR3 is 14 amino acids long. Looked up from germline, CDR1 is SGHAT and CDR2 is FQNNGV. Trimming at V came to 0 bases and at J to 10 bases, leaving 6 bases not matched to a gene.

This chain links TRBV19 with TRBJ1-5; possible D gene TRBD1, 6 bases. This CDR3 comprises 15 residues. V was shortened by 3 bases and J by 5 bases, with 14 bases between the two germline ends. Germline loops: CDR1 LNHDA, CDR2 SQIVND (reference sequence). In DNA, the CDR3 is TGTGCCAGTAGTATCCTCACGACAGGCGATCAGCCCCAGCATTTT. Its translation is CASSILTTGDQPQHF.

The CDR3 loop reads CASSYGLLAGGSEQFF. The CDR3 nucleotides are TGTGCCAGCAGTTACGGATTACTAGCGGGAGGGAGTGAGCAGTTCTTC. The rearrangement joins TRBV6-5 to TRBJ2-1; 13 bases line up with TRBD2. The CDR3 sequence is 16 residues long. V lost 2 bases to trimming and J lost 9 bases; unmatched junction nucleotides: 7. The germline V gene has CDR1 MNHEY and CDR2 SVGAGI.

The chain links TRBV28 to TRBJ1-4, with TRBD1 as a possible D gene (5 bases). Germline CDR1 is MDHEN and CDR2 is SYDVKM. V was clipped by 6 bases and J by 7 bases, with 18 bases between them. The CDR3 loop spans 15 amino acids. The DNA for the CDR3 is TGTGCCAGCAGCATCCCTGGGGACCTGCTTGAAAAACTGTTTTTT. Translation gives CASSIPGDLLEKLFF. The full variable domain, completed using reference TRBV28 and TRBJ1-4, is DVKVTQSSRYLVKRTGEKVFLECVQDMDHENMFWYRQDPGLGLRLIYFSYDVKMKEKGDIPEGYSVSREKKERFSLILESASTNQTSMYLCASSIPGDLLEKLFFGSGTQLSVL.

In this sample, this clone turned up a few times. The rearrangement joins TRBV3-1 (or the pseudogene TRBV3-2) to TRBJ1-1; D might be TRBD1 (6 bases). Trimming took off 4 bases at V and 1 base at J, with 13 bases between the two ends. Per germline, CDR1 LGHDT and CDR2 YNNKEL (reference sequence). The CDR3 has 15 residues. The CDR3 loop reads CASSLGGAPNTEAFF. The CDR3 DNA is TGTGCCAGCAGCCTAGGGGGGGCCCCGAACACTGAAGCTTTCTTT.

The chain couples TRBV5-1 to TRBJ2-1; 8 bases match TRBD2. CDR3 length: 15 residues. V was clipped by 6 bases and J by 4 bases; unmatched bases: 9. Germline-derived CDR1 and CDR2 are SGHRS and YFSETQ. The CDR3 bases are TGCGCCAGCACCCCCCGGGGGGGATCATACAATGAGCAGTTCTTC. It yields the protein CASTPRGGSYNEQFF.

The CDR3 spells CASSSPGQGAYGYTF. Written as DNA, the CDR3 is TGTGCCAGCAGCTCACCGGGACAGGGGGCTTATGGCTACACCTTC. The chain joins TRBV5-6 to TRBJ1-2, with 12 bases matching TRBD1. Looked up from germline, CDR1 is SGHDT and CDR2 is YYEEEE. J gave up 5 bases and V 3 bases, and 5 bases lay outside the gene matches. This CDR3 contains 15 residues.

This clone is a singleton in its sample. The chain joins TRBV7-9 to TRBJ1-4, with a tentative D call TRBD1 (5 bases). Germline CDR1 SEHNR, CDR2 FQNEAQ (reference sequence). The CDR3 runs 15 residues. Trimming removed 3 bases at V and 7 bases at J, with 15 bases between. The CDR3 loop is CASSFGRDGTEKLFF. In nucleotides, the CDR3 is TGTGCCAGCAGCTTCGGCAGGGACGGCACTGAAAAACTGTTTTTT.

The chain links TRBV28 to TRBJ2-3, with D unclear. Trimming pared 3 bases from V and 0 bases from J, leaving 4 bases between. This CDR3 comprises 13 residues. The germline CDR1 and CDR2 sequences are MDHEN and SYDVKM. DNA of the CDR3: TGTGCCAGCAGTTTTGACAGCACAGATACGCAGTATTTT. Its translation: CASSFDSTDTQYF.

There are a few counts of this clone. For the CDR3, the DNA is TGTGCCAGCAGCTTGGCCTCCTCGGGCGGCTACACCTTC. This encodes CASSLASSGGYTF. J is TRBJ1-2 and V is TRBV5-4, with D unresolved. The V and J ends lost 0 bases and 8 bases respectively, with 11 bases between them. CDR1 and CDR2 from the germline V gene are SGHNT and YYREEE (reference sequence). The CDR3 runs to 13 residues.

J is TRBJ2-3 and V is TRBV2; 13 bases line up with TRBD2. The CDR3 is 19 amino acids. Germline V gene lookup returns CDR1 SNHLY and CDR2 FYNNEI. Trimming took 4 bases from V and 3 from J; bases not matched to a gene: 13. The CDR3 sequence: CASSAIGLAGAPATDTQYF. The CDR3, as DNA: TGTGCCAGCAGTGCGATAGGACTAGCGGGAGCGCCGGCAACAGATACGCAGTATTTT.

J is TRBJ2-3 and V is TRBV24-1; 10 positions match TRBD2. Germline CDR1 and CDR2: KGHDR and SFDVKD. V lost 2 bases to trimming and J lost 4 bases; unmatched junction nucleotides: 5. There are 16 residues in the CDR3. The CDR3 reads CATSDYSGRRADTQYF. Written as DNA, the CDR3 is TGTGCCACCAGTGATTATAGCGGGAGGAGGGCAGATACGCAGTATTTT.

This chain uses TRBV2 with TRBJ2-1, with a tentative D call TRBD2 (5 bases). The V and J ends lost 5 bases and 9 bases respectively, with 11 bases between them. Germline CDR1 and CDR2: SNHLY and FYNNEI. The CDR3 sequence is 12 residues long. The CDR3 loop is CASSYLGSEQFF. CDR3 in DNA: TGTGCCAGCAGTTACCTTGGGAGTGAGCAGTTCTTC.

The chain carries TRBV20-1 and TRBJ2-3; D not certain. The CDR3 is 11 amino acids. Per the germline V gene, CDR1 is DFQATT and CDR2 is SNEGSKA (reference sequence). Trimming took 0 bases from V and 6 from J, leaving 4 bases between them. DNA for the CDR3: TGCAGTGCTAGAGATTTCGATACGCAGTATTTT. As protein: CSARDFDTQYF.

The chain uses TRBV6-4 and TRBJ2-7, with no clear D. The germline V gene has CDR1 MRHNA and CDR2 SNTAGT. V shed 3 bases and J shed 5 bases, with 8 bases lying between them. The CDR3 has 12 residues. The CDR3 DNA reads TGTGCCAGCAGTGATCTTGACCACGAGCAGTACTTC. Translated: CASSDLDHEQYF.

The chain joins TRBV9 to TRBJ2-7, with 7 bases fitting TRBD2. Germline loops: CDR1 SGDLS, CDR2 YYNGEE. There are 14 residues in the CDR3. V shed 2 bases, J shed 2 bases, and the junction held 4 bases outside the gene matches. CDR3 protein: CASSVSSGTYEQYF. CDR3 sequence (DNA): TGTGCCAGCAGCGTGTCTAGCGGAACCTACGAGCAGTACTTC.

This clone has a single count. The rearrangement links TRBV18 to TRBJ2-5; the D gene is possibly TRBD2 (7 bases). V was shortened by 6 bases and J by 5 bases, with 19 bases between the two germline ends. Germline CDR1 reads KGHSH; CDR2 reads LQKENI. The CDR3 loop spans 15 amino acids. The CDR3 region is CASSLLGGALETQYF. DNA for the CDR3: TGTGCCAGCTCCCTCTTAGGGGGGGCTCTGGAGACCCAGTACTTC.

The chain recombines TRBV7-3 with TRBJ2-1; 14 bases match TRBD2. Per germline, CDR1 SGHTA and CDR2 FQGTGA. The CDR3 length is 19 residues. V trimming: 3 bases; J trimming: 3 bases; junction bases outside the gene matches: 10. CDR3 sequence reads: CASSFINQGLAGVYNEQFF. DNA for the CDR3: TGTGCCAGCAGCTTTATTAACCAGGGACTAGCGGGAGTCTACAATGAGCAGTTCTTC.

The CDR3 sequence: CASSYFTSQRETQYF. CDR3 sequence (DNA): TGTGCCAGCAGTTACTTTACTAGCCAAAGGGAGACCCAGTACTTC. This chain joins TRBV6-6 and TRBJ2-5; D might be TRBD2 (6 bases). CDR1 MNHNY and CDR2 SVGAGI come from the germline V gene (reference sequence). The V gene lost 1 base and the J gene lost 5 bases, with 14 bases spanning the gap. The CDR3 totals 15 residues.

The chain combines TRBV10-3 with TRBJ2-6; the D call may be TRBD1 or TRBD2 (5 bases each). The CDR3 has 17 residues. Trimming shortened V by 4 bases and J by 4 bases, and 17 bases separated the two germline ends. Germline V gene data show CDR1 as ENHRY and CDR2 as SYGVKD. CDR3 amino acids: CAISGRGPTTGANVLTF. The CDR3 coding sequence is TGTGCCATCAGTGGTCGGGGACCCACGACAGGGGCCAACGTCCTGACTTTC.

The chain links TRBV6-5 to TRBJ1-1, with 7 bases fitting TRBD1. There are 14 residues in the CDR3. Looked up from germline, CDR1 is MNHEY and CDR2 is SVGAGI. V shed 2 bases and J 5 bases; nucleotides not matched to a gene: 5. The CDR3 is CASSYLQGNTEAFF. CDR3 DNA sequence: TGTGCCAGCAGTTACCTACAGGGGAATACTGAAGCTTTCTTT.

As DNA, the CDR3 is TGTGCCAGCAGCGCATCTGTCCAGGGAGGCGAGCAGTACTTC. The encoded protein is CASSASVQGGEQYF. The chain carries TRBV3-1 (or the pseudogene TRBV3-2) and TRBJ2-7, with a possible D match to TRBD2 (6 bases). CDR1 LGHDT and CDR2 YNNKEL come from the germline V gene (reference sequence). The CDR3 has 14 residues. V was cut by 5 bases and J by 6 bases, with 17 bases left in between.

The J gene is TRBJ2-7, the V gene TRBV20-1, with D uncertain. The germline V gene has CDR1 DFQATT and CDR2 SNEGSKA (reference sequence). V was clipped by 3 bases and J by 4 bases, with 7 bases between them. The CDR3 spans 11 residues. The CDR3 protein is CSASQMYEQYF. The CDR3 nucleotides are TGCAGTGCTAGCCAGATGTACGAGCAGTACTTC.

This rearrangement joins TRBV7-9 to TRBJ1-4, with unresolved D. The germline V gene encodes CDR1 SEHNR and CDR2 FQNEAQ (reference sequence). Trimming took 2 bases from V and 4 from J, leaving 5 bases between them. The CDR3 spans 13 residues. The CDR3: CASSLTINEKLFF. The DNA of the CDR3 is TGTGCCAGCAGCTTAACTATTAATGAAAAACTGTTTTTT. Full variable domain (missing parts from reference TRBV7-9 and TRBJ1-4): DTGVSQNPRHKITKRGQNVTFRCDPISEHNRLYWYRQTLGQGPEFLTYFQNEAQLEKSRLLSDRFSAERPKGSFSTLEIQRTEQGDSAMYLCASSLTINEKLFFGSGTQLSVL.

A single count supports this clone. Within the sample, other DNA sequences also encode this same CDR3. V usage is TRBV3-1 (or the pseudogene TRBV3-2) and J usage is TRBJ1-5; D gene unclear. Deletions cut 1 base from V and 5 bases from J, with 3 bases between. CDR1 and CDR2 (germline): LGHDT, YNNKEL (reference sequence). CDR3 size: 12 residues. CDR3 region: CASSQGDQPQHF. The CDR3 DNA is TGTGCCAGCAGCCAAGGGGATCAGCCCCAGCATTTT.

The V call is TRBV2, the J call TRBJ1-2; maybe TRBD1 (5 bases). This CDR3 is 14 amino acids long. The ends were cut back, 8 bases at V and 8 bases at J, with 21 bases in the middle. Germline V CDR1 and CDR2: SNHLY, FYNNEI. The CDR3 protein is CASRDDYRGYGYTF. DNA of the CDR3: TGTGCCAGCCGAGACGATTATAGGGGCTACGGCTACACCTTC.

This chain joins TRBV14 and TRBJ2-1; D may be TRBD2 (6 bases). The V end was cut by 4 bases, the J end by 7 bases, with 14 bases between. The CDR3 runs to 14 residues. Germline V gives CDR1 SGHDN, CDR2 FVKESK. The chain's CDR3 is CASSPGLWANEQFF. The CDR3, as DNA: TGTGCCAGCAGCCCGGGACTCTGGGCAAATGAGCAGTTCTTC.

This chain joins TRBV15 and TRBJ2-4; 7 positions agree with TRBD2. J gave up 8 bases and V 7 bases, and 8 bases lay outside the gene matches. The CDR3 has 13 residues. Germline V lookup: CDR1 LNHNV, CDR2 YYDKDF (reference sequence). CDR3 sequence (DNA): TGTGCCACCAACACTAGCGTGACAGACATTCAGTACTTC. Protein sequence: CATNTSVTDIQYF.